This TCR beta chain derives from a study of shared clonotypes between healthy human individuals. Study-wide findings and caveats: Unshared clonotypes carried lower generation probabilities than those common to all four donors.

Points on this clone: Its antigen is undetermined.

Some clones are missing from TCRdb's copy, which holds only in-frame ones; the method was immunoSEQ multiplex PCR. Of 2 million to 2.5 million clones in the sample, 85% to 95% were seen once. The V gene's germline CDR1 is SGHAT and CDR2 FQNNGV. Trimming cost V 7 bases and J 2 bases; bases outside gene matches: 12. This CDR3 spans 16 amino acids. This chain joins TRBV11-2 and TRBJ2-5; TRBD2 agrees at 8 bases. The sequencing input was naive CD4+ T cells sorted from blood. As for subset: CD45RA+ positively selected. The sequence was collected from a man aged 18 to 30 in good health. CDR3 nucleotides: TGTGCCAGCAACCGGGGGGTAAGCGGGAGACAAGAGACCCAGTACTTC. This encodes CASNRGVSGRQETQYF.